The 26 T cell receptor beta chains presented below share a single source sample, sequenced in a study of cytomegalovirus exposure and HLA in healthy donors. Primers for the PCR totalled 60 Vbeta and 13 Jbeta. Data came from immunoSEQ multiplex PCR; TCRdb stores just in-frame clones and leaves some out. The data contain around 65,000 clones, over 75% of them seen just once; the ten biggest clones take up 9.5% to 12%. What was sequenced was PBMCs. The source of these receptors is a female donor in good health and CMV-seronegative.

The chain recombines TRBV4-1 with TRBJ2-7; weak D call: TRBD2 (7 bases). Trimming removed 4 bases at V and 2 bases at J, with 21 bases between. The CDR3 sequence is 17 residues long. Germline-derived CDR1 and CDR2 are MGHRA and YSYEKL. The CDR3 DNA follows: TGCGCCAGCAGCCGCCAAGTAGGGGGGGCAATCCCCTACGAGCAGTACTTC. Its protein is CASSRQVGGAIPYEQYF.

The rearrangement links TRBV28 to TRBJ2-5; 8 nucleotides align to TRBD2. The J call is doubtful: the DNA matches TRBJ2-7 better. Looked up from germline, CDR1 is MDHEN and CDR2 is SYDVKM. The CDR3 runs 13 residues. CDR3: CASSLSLAGEQYF. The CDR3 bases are TGTGCCAGCAGTTTGTCCCTAGCGGGCGAGCAGTACTTC.

CDR3 sequence: CASSPQIAEYNEQFF. CDR3 bases: TGCGCCAGCAGCCCTCAAATAGCGGAATACAATGAGCAGTTCTTC. This sequence joins TRBV5-1 and TRBJ2-1; possible D gene TRBD2, 6 bases. Germline V gene sequence: CDR1 SGHRS, CDR2 YFSETQ. V was trimmed by 4 bases and J by 4 bases, leaving 15 bases between them. CDR3 size: 15 residues.

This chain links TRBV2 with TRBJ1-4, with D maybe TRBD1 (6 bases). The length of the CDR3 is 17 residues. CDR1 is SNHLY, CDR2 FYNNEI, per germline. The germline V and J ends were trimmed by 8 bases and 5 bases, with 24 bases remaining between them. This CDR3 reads CASYPLLGASGNEKLFF. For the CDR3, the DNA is TGTGCCAGCTATCCTCTCTTGGGGGCAAGTGGGAATGAAAAACTGTTTTTT.

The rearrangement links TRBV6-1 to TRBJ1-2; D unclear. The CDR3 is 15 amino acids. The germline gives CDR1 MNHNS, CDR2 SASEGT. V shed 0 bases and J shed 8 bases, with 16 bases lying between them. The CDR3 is CASSEAVWGAGGYTF. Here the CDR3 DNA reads TGTGCCAGCAGTGAAGCGGTGTGGGGAGCAGGCGGCTACACCTTC.

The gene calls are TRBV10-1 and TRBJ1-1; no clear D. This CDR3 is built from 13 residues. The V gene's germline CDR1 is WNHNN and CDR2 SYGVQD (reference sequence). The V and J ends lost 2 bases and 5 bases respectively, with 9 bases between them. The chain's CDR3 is CASSEEKRTEAFF. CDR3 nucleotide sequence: TGCGCCAGCAGTGAGGAAAAGAGGACTGAAGCTTTCTTT.

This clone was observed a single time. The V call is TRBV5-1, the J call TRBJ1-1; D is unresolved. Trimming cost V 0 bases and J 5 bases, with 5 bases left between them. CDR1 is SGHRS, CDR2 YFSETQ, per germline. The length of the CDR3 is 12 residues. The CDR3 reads CASSLAPTEAFF. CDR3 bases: TGCGCCAGCAGCTTGGCCCCGACTGAAGCTTTCTTT.

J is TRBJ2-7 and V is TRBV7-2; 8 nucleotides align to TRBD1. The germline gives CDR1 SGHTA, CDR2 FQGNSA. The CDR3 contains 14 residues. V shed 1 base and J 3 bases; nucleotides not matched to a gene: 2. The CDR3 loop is CASSLGGTGYEQYF. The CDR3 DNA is TGTGCCAGCAGCTTAGGCGGGACAGGCTACGAGCAGTACTTC.

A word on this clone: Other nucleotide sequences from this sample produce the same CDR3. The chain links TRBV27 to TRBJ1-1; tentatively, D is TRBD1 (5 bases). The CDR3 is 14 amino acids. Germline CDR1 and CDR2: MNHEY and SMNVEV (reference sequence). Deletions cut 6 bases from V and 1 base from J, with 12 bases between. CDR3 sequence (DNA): TGTGCCAGCAGCTTTGTGGGGGGGAACACTGAAGCTTTCTTT. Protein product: CASSFVGGNTEAFF.

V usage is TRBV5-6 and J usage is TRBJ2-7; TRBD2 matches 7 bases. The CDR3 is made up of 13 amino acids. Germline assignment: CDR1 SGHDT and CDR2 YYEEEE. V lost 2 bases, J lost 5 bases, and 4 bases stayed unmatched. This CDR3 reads CASSFSGRDEQYF. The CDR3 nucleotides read TGTGCCAGCAGCTTTTCAGGGAGGGACGAGCAGTACTTC.

This CDR3 is CASSQIAAGTNTEAFF. In DNA, the CDR3 is TGCGCCAGCAGCCAGATAGCTGCGGGGACGAACACTGAAGCTTTCTTT. The chain has TRBV4-3 and TRBJ1-1; perhaps TRBD1 as D (5 bases). The CDR3 consists of 16 residues. CDR1 is LGHNA, CDR2 YSLEER, per germline. V was shortened by 3 bases and J by 1 base, with 15 bases between the two germline ends.

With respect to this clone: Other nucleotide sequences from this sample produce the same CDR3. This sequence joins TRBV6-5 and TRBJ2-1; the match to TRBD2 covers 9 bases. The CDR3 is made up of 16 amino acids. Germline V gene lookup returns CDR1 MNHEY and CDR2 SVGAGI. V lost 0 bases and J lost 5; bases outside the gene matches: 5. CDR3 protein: CASSYSSSGGDNEQFF. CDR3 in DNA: TGTGCCAGCAGTTACTCGAGTAGCGGGGGAGACAATGAGCAGTTCTTC.

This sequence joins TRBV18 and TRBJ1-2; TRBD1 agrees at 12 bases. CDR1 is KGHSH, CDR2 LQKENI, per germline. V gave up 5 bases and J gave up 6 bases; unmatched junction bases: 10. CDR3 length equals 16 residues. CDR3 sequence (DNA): TGTGCCAGCTCAACCGGGACAGGGGGCGATTGGCATGGCTACACCTTC. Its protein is CASSTGTGGDWHGYTF.

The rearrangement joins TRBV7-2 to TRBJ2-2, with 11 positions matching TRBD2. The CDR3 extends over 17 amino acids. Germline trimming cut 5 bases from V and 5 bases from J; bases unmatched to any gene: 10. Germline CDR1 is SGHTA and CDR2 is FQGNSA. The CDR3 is CASSRSTSGGATGELFF. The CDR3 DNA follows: TGTGCCAGCAGCCGATCCACTAGCGGGGGTGCGACCGGGGAGCTGTTTTTT. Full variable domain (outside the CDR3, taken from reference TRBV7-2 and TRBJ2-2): GAGVSQSPSNKVTEKGKDVELRCDPISGHTALYWYRQSLGQGLEFLIYFQGNSAPDKSGLPSDRFSAERTGGSVSTLTIQRTQQEDSAVYLCASSRSTSGGATGELFFGEGSRLTVL.

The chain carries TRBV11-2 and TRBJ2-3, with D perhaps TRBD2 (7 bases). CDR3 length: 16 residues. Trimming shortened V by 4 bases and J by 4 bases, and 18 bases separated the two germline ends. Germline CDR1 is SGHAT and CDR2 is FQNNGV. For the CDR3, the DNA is TGTGCCAGCAGCTCGAGGGCGGGGAGGGGGGCAGATACGCAGTATTTT. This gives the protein CASSSRAGRGADTQYF.

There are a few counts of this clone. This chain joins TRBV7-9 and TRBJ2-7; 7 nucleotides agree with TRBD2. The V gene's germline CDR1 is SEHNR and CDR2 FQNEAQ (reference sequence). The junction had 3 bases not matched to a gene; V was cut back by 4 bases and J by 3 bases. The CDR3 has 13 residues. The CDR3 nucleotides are TGTGCCAGCAGCTGGGGGGGAGGCTACGAGCAGTACTTC. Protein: CASSWGGGYEQYF.

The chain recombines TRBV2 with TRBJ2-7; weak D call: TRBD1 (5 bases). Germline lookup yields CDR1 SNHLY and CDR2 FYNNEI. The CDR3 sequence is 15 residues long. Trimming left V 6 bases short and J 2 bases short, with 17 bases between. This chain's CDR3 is CASSDNPGNPYEQYF. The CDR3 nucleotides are TGTGCCAGCAGCGATAATCCAGGGAATCCCTACGAGCAGTACTTC.

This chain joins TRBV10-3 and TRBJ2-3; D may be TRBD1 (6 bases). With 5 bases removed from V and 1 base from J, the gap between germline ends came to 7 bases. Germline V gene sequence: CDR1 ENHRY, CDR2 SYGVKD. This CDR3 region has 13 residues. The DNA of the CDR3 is TGTGCCATCAGTAGGACAGGCACAGATACGCAGTATTTT. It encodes CAISRTGTDTQYF.

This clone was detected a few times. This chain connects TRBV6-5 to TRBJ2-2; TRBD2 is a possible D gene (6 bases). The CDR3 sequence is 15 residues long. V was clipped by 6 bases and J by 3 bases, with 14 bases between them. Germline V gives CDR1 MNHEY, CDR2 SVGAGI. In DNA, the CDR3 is TGTGCCAGCAGACGGGACTCATGGGACACCGGGGAGCTGTTTTTT. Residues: CASRRDSWDTGELFF.

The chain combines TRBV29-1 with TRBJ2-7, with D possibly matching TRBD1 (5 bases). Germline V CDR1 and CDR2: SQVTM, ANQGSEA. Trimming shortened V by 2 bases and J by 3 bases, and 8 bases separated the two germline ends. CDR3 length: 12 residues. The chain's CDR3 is CSVEQGYYEQYF. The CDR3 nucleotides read TGCAGCGTTGAACAGGGTTACTACGAGCAGTACTTC.

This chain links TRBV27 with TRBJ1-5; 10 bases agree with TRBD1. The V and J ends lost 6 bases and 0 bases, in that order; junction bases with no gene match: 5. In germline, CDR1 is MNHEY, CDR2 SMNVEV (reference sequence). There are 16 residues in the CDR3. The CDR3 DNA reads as TGTGCCAGCAGCGACGGGACAGGGGTTAGCAATCAGCCCCAGCATTTT. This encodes CASSDGTGVSNQPQHF.

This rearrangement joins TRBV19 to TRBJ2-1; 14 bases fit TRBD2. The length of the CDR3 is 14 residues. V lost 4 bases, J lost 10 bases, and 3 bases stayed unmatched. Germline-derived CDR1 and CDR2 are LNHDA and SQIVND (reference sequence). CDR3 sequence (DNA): TGTGCCAGTAGTAGACTAGCGGGAGGGAACGAGCAGTTCTTC. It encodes CASSRLAGGNEQFF.

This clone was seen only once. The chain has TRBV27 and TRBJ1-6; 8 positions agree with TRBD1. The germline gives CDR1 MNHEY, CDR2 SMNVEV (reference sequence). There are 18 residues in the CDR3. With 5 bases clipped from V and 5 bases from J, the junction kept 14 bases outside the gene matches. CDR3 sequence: CASSLRTGQFFDNSPLHF. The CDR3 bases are TGTGCCAGCAGTCTCCGGACAGGGCAGTTCTTCGATAATTCACCCCTCCACTTT.

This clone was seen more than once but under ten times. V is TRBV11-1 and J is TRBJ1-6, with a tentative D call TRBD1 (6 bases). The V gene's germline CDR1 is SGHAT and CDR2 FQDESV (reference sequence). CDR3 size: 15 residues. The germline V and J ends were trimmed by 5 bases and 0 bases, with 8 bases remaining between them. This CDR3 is CASSRTDSYNSPLHF. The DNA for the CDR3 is TGTGCCAGCAGCCGGACAGACTCCTATAATTCACCCCTCCACTTT.

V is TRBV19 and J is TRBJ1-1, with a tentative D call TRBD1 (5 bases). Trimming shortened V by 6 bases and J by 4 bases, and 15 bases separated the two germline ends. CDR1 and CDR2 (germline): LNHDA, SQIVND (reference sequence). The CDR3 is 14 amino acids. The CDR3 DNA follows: TGTGCCAGTAGGATAATCGGGGGAGCCACTGAAGCTTTCTTT. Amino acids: CASRIIGGATEAFF.

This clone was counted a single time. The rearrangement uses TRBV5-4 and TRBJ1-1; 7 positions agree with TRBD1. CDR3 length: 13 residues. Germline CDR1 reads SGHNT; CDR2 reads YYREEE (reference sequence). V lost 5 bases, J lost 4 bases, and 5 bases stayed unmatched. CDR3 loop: CASRPTGRTEAFF. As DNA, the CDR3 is TGTGCCAGCAGACCGACAGGGCGCACTGAAGCTTTCTTT.